The next 10 T cell receptor beta chains were all read from a single sample in a study of cytomegalovirus exposure and HLA in healthy donors. TCRdb keeps only in-frame clones here, not all; method: immunoSEQ multiplex PCR. The repertoire holds 200,000 to 250,000 clones, with roughly 85% as singletons. The sample consisted of PBMCs. The receptors come from a woman aged 18 to 35 in good health and CMV-seronegative.

The chain couples TRBV2 to TRBJ1-1; TRBD1 might be the D (6 bases). CDR1 and CDR2 (germline): SNHLY, FYNNEI. V gave up 2 bases and J gave up 4 bases, with 14 bases separating them. This CDR3 region has 15 residues. CDR3 DNA sequence: TGTGCCAGCAGTGAAAGGGGGACCTACGGCACTGAAGCTTTCTTT. Its translation: CASSERGTYGTEAFF.

The genes are TRBV27 and TRBJ2-7; D is possibly TRBD1 (5 bases). The CDR3 consists of 14 residues. Trimming removed 8 bases at V and 1 base at J, with 15 bases between. Germline lookup yields CDR1 MNHEY and CDR2 SMNVEV (reference sequence). CDR3 in amino acids: CASARAQESYEQYF. In nucleotides, the CDR3 is TGTGCCAGCGCAAGGGCACAGGAGTCCTACGAGCAGTACTTC.

The chain is built from TRBV19 and TRBJ2-1, with D tentatively TRBD1 (8 bases). The germline CDR1 and CDR2 sequences are LNHDA and SQIVND (reference sequence). V was shortened by 4 bases and J by 7 bases, with 14 bases between the two germline ends. The CDR3 is 14 amino acids. This CDR3 is CASSTGQGGNEQFF. In nucleotides, the CDR3 is TGTGCCAGTAGTACAGGACAGGGAGGGAATGAGCAGTTCTTC.

The CDR3: CASSENTGAGGNEQFF. CDR3 DNA sequence: TGTGCCAGCAGCGAGAATACGGGAGCGGGAGGCAATGAGCAGTTCTTC. The V gene is TRBV7-3, the J gene TRBJ2-1; 9 bases are a match to TRBD2. The V gene end was trimmed by 5 bases and the J gene end by 6 bases; junction bases not matched to a gene: 11. This CDR3 comprises 16 residues. Germline CDR1 reads SGHTA; CDR2 reads FQGTGA.

V and J are TRBV13 and TRBJ1-3; unclear D gene. The CDR3 totals 15 residues. CDR1 PRHDT and CDR2 FYEKMQ come from the germline V gene (reference sequence). Trimming removed 0 bases from V and 4 bases from J, with 10 bases in between. DNA of the CDR3: TGTGCCAGCAGCTTAGGCCCGACACGCGGAAACACCATATATTTT. Its protein product is CASSLGPTRGNTIYF.

The gene calls are TRBV29-1 and TRBJ2-3; TRBD2 might be the D (5 bases). The CDR3 is 12 amino acids. V lost 6 bases and J 1 base, leaving 8 bases between the germline ends. Germline CDR1 is SQVTM and CDR2 is ANQGSEA. The CDR3 DNA sequence: TGCAGCGTAGCGGTAGGCACAGATACGCAGTATTTT. Translating gives CSVAVGTDTQYF.

The rearrangement joins TRBV19 to TRBJ2-2, with 7 bases aligning to TRBD1. The CDR3 sequence is 14 residues long. Trimming took 6 bases from V and 3 from J; bases not matched to a gene: 4. Germline V lookup: CDR1 LNHDA, CDR2 SQIVND (reference sequence). This chain's CDR3 is CASSRGFDTGELFF. For the CDR3, the DNA is TGTGCCAGTAGCAGGGGGTTTGACACCGGGGAGCTGTTTTTT. Full variable domain (remainder filled in from reference TRBV19 and TRBJ2-2): DGGITQSPKYLFRKEGQNVTLSCEQNLNHDAMYWYRQDPGQGLRLIYYSQIVNDFQKGDIAEGYSVSREKKESFPLTVTSAQKNPTAFYLCASSRGFDTGELFFGEGSRLTVL.

This chain links TRBV30 with TRBJ2-5; D ambiguous. The better agreement between TRBJ2-7 and the DNA end casts doubt on the J call. Germline V CDR1 and CDR2: GTSNPN, SVGIG (reference sequence). This CDR3 spans 10 amino acids. CDR3 sequence reads: CAWSVSEQYF. The CDR3 region has the DNA TGTGCCTGGAGTGTCTCCGAGCAGTACTTC.

Turning to this clone: Other DNA sequences in this specimen translate into the identical CDR3. V gene TRBV28 combines with J gene TRBJ2-7; D not certain. The V gene lost 2 bases and the J gene lost 3 bases, with 2 bases spanning the gap. Germline CDR1 is MDHEN and CDR2 is SYDVKM. This CDR3 has 11 residues. CDR3 region: CASSLGYEQYF. The CDR3 region has the DNA TGTGCCAGCAGTTTAGGCTACGAGCAGTACTTC. Supplemented by reference TRBV28 and TRBJ2-7, the full variable domain reads DVKVTQSSRYLVKRTGEKVFLECVQDMDHENMFWYRQDPGLGLRLIYFSYDVKMKEKGDIPEGYSVSREKKERFSLILESASTNQTSMYLCASSLGYEQYFGPGTRLTVT.

This rearrangement joins TRBV7-3 to TRBJ2-2; 8 bases fit TRBD1. The germline V gene encodes CDR1 SGHTA and CDR2 FQGTGA. CDR3 length: 15 residues. V shed 5 bases, J shed 5 bases, and the junction held 7 bases outside the gene matches. CDR3 loop: CASSLTGGGTGELFF. CDR3 DNA sequence: TGTGCCAGCAGCCTTACAGGGGGTGGGACCGGGGAGCTGTTTTTT.